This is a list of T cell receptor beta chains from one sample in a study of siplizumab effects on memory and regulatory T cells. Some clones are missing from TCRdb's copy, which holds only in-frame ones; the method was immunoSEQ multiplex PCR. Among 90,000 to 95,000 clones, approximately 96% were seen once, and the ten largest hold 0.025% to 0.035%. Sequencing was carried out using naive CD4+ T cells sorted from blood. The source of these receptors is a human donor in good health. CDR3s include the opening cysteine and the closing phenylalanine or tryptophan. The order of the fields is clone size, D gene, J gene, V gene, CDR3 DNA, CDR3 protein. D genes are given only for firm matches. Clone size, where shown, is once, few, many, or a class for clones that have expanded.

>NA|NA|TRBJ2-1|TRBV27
TGTGCCAGCAGACTCCAGCTGGGCAGGCCCGATGAGCAGTTCTTC
CASRLQLGRPDEQFF
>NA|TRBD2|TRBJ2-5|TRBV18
TGTGCCAGCTCGCACCCCCCTAGCGGGGGGGGTGAAGAGACCCAGTACTTC
CASSHPPSGGGEETQYF
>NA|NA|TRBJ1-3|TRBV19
TGTGCCAGTAGTATAGGACCTGGAAACACCATATATTTT
CASSIGPGNTIYF
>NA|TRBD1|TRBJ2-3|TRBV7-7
TGTGCCAGCAGCAAAACAGGGGGGACAGATACGCAGTATTTT
CASSKTGGTDTQYF
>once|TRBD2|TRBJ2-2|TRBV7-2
TGTGCCAGCAGCCCCGGACTAGCGAGCACCGGGGAGCTGTTTTTT
CASSPGLASTGELFF
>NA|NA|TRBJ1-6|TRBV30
TGTGCCTGGACAGGGACATTGGATTCACCCCTCCACTTT
CAWTGTLDSPLHF
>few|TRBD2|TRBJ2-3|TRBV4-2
TGTGCCAGCAGCCAAGAGACTAGCGGGGGGGCCGGCACAGATACGCAGTATTTT
CASSQETSGGAGTDTQYF
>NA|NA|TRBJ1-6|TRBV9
TGTGCCAGCAGCGTAGAATTCTCTGAGAGGTCACCCCCCCACTTT
CASSVEFSERSPPHF
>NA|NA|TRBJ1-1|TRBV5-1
TGCGCCAGCAGCTTAGGACAGTACACTGAAGCTTTCTTT
CASSLGQYTEAFF
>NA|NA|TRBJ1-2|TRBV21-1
TGTGCCAGCAGCAAAGGGGAGCGGGGTGTTTACTTC
CASSKGERGVYF
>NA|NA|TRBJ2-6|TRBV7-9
TGTGCCAGCAGCGGGACCGGGGCCAACGTCCTGACTTTC
CASSGTGANVLTF
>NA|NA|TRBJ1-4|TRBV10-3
TGTGCCAGCACGTATGCAACTAATGAAAAACTGTTTTTT
CASTYATNEKLFF
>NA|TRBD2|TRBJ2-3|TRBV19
TGTGCCAGTAGCGTGGGACTAGCGGGGAGCACAGATACGCAGTATTTT
CASSVGLAGSTDTQYF
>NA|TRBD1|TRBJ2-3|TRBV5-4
TGTGCCAGCAGCTTGGCTGGACAGGGGGCGGGAGATACGCAGTATTTT
CASSLAGQGAGDTQYF